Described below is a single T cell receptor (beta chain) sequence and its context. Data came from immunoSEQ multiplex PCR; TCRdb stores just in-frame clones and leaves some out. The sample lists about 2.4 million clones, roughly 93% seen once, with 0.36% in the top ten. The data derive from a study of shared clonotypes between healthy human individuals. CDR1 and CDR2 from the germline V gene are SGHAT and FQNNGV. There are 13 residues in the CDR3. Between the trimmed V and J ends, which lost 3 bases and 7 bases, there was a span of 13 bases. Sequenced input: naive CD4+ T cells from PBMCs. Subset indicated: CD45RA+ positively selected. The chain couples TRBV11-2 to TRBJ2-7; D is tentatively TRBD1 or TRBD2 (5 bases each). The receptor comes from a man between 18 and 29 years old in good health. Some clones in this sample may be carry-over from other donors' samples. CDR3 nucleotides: TGTGCCAGCAGCTTGGGACCCCCAGAAGAGCAGTACTTC. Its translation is CASSLGPPEEQYF.